This T cell receptor beta chain was documented in a study of T-cell reconstitution after alpha-beta-depleted transplantation in children. J lost 5 bases, V lost 5 bases, and 4 bases had no gene match. This CDR3 comprises 13 residues. Germline V gene sequence: CDR1 MGHDK, CDR2 SYGVNS. Study-wide findings and caveats: Several hundred rapidly expanded clones from non-depleted graft cells reportedly supplied alpha-beta T cells about two months post-transplant. Newly made T cells mostly supplied T-cell counts and diversity one year after transplant.

In its sample, this clonotype was seen many times. Its antigen remains unidentified. This sample's TCRbeta library carried unique molecular identifier barcodes. Each CDR3 protein gets one entry after TCRdb re-called the PCR reads with MiXCR. The repertoire has around 250,000 distinct CDR3 sequences, more than 20% of them found once; the top ten carry more than 2%. J is TRBJ2-3 and V is TRBV25-1; 7 bases are shared with TRBD2. Sequencing was performed on PBMCs, taken before TCRalphabeta/CD19-depleted stem cell transplant. This clonotype was obtained from a girl aged 2-10 years with Fanconi anemia, due to receive a stem cell transplant. The CDR3 region has the DNA TGTGCCAGCAGTCCGGGACTACGAGATACGCAGTATTTT. Its protein product is CASSPGLRDTQYF.